One sample yielded the 15 T cell receptor beta chains listed below, sequenced in a study of shared clonotypes between healthy human individuals (dated by TCRdb to 2018 to 2020). Receptor amplification or capture employed the immunoSEQ multiplex PCR assay. TCRdb retrieved this table from immuneACCESS and kept in-frame rearrangements only. Not all clones are present; in checked studies, unresolved V genes account for under half, and no reason is known for the remainder. This sample has about 2 million clones in its table, and 85% to 95% of those were observed once. Of the sample, more than 0.1% falls within the top ten clones. Sequences were obtained from naive CD4+ T cells sorted from blood. This specimen's cell subset or site label, interpreted: CD45RA+ positively selected. These TCRs come from a man younger than 35 in good health.

V is TRBV18 and J is TRBJ1-4; 7 bases agree with TRBD1. V shed 5 bases and J 8 bases; nucleotides not matched to a gene: 8. This CDR3 region has 14 residues. CDR1 is KGHSH, CDR2 LQKENI, per germline. CDR3 sequence (DNA): TGTGCCAGCTCAAGAGGGACAGCAGCGGAAAAACTGTTTTTT. It is translated as CASSRGTAAEKLFF.

The chain combines TRBV7-8 with TRBJ2-5; TRBD1 matches at 7 bases. Germline CDR1 SGHVS, CDR2 FQNEAQ. V was clipped by 1 base and J by 7 bases; unmatched bases: 6. The CDR3 spans 14 residues. The CDR3 DNA follows: TGTGCCAGCAGCTTAGGACAGGGTATTGCGACCCAGTACTTC. It yields the protein CASSLGQGIATQYF.

The V call is TRBV5-1, the J call TRBJ2-7, with 9 bases aligning to TRBD1. Per germline, CDR1 SGHRS and CDR2 YFSETQ. This CDR3 has 14 residues. Unmatched junction bases numbered 4, after V lost 5 bases and J lost 1 base. CDR3 bases: TGCGCCAGCAGACTCGGGACAGGGTCCTACGAGCAGTACTTC. Protein product: CASRLGTGSYEQYF.

This clone occurred a few times. The genes are TRBV4-1 and TRBJ1-5, with 8 bases aligning to TRBD1. Losses at the gene ends were 0 bases for V and 2 bases for J; bases not matched to a gene: 12. CDR3 length: 19 amino acids. Per germline, CDR1 MGHRA and CDR2 YSYEKL. This CDR3 is CASSQDWQGAGVGNQPQHF. In DNA form, the CDR3 reads TGCGCCAGCAGCCAAGACTGGCAGGGGGCGGGTGTGGGCAATCAGCCCCAGCATTTT.

J is TRBJ2-5 and V is TRBV7-2; TRBD2 agrees at 11 bases. After removal of 5 bases from V and 5 bases from J, the junction contained 10 bases not matched to a gene. This CDR3 comprises 16 residues. CDR1 is SGHTA, CDR2 FQGNSA, per germline. CDR3 nucleotides: TGTGCCAGCAGCCCTTGGACTAGCGGGTCTGCGGAGACCCAGTACTTC. It yields the protein CASSPWTSGSAETQYF.

The chain joins TRBV7-9 to TRBJ1-1; 12 bases fit TRBD1. This CDR3 has 17 amino acids. V shed 11 bases and J 1 base; nucleotides not matched to a gene: 14. Per germline, CDR1 SEHNR and CDR2 FQNEAQ (reference sequence). CDR3 residues: CAFRTGTGGDANTEAFF. The DNA for the CDR3 is TGTGCCTTCCGAACCGGGACAGGGGGCGATGCGAACACTGAAGCTTTCTTT. The full variable domain, completed using reference TRBV7-9 and TRBJ1-1, is DTGVSQNPRHKITKRGQNVTFRCDPISEHNRLYWYRQTLGQGPEFLTYFQNEAQLEKSRLLSDRFSAERPKGSFSTLEIQRTEQGDSAMYLCAFRTGTGGDANTEAFFGQGTRLTVV.

The chain uses TRBV5-6 and TRBJ2-7; possibly TRBD1 for D (6 bases). Germline loops: CDR1 SGHDT, CDR2 YYEEEE. The CDR3 spans 16 residues. Trimming left V 2 bases short and J 0 bases short, with 15 bases between. The CDR3 spells CASSFSRDILSYEQYF. The CDR3 DNA sequence: TGTGCCAGCAGCTTTTCCCGGGACATCCTCTCCTACGAGCAGTACTTC.

The rearrangement links TRBV2 to TRBJ1-2; the D is unclear. Germline values: CDR1 SNHLY, CDR2 FYNNEI. V was cut by 1 base and J by 8 bases, with 14 bases left in between. The CDR3 is 14 residues long. This CDR3 is CASSEGIWVRGYTF. The CDR3 coding sequence is TGTGCCAGCAGTGAAGGGATATGGGTGAGGGGCTACACCTTC.

The rearrangement uses TRBV18 and TRBJ1-5, with D perhaps matching TRBD1 (6 bases). Germline CDR1 reads KGHSH; CDR2 reads LQKENI. V gave up 4 bases and J gave up 7 bases, with 17 bases separating them. This CDR3 region has 15 residues. In nucleotides, the CDR3 is TGTGCCAGCTCACAAGTGGGGGGGCGCGAACAGCCCCAGCATTTT. It yields the protein CASSQVGGREQPQHF. The full variable domain, its missing parts supplied by reference TRBV18 and TRBJ1-5, is NAGVMQNPRHLVRRRGQEARLRCSPMKGHSHVYWYRQLPEEGLKFMVYLQKENIIDESGMPKERFSAEFPKEGPSILRIQQVVRGDSAAYFCASSQVGGREQPQHFGDGTRLSIL.

The gene calls are TRBV6-6 and TRBJ2-1; 8 bases are a match to TRBD2. The CDR3 consists of 16 residues. J lost 0 bases, V lost 4 bases, and 5 bases had no gene match. Germline V lookup: CDR1 MNHNY, CDR2 SVGAGI (reference sequence). The CDR3 sequence is CASSLNSGASYNEQFF. The CDR3 DNA is TGTGCCAGCAGTTTAAATAGCGGGGCCTCCTACAATGAGCAGTTCTTC.

This chain joins TRBV20-1 and TRBJ2-3; either TRBD1 or TRBD2 may fit D (5 bases each). Germline loops: CDR1 DFQATT, CDR2 SNEGSKA (reference sequence). This CDR3 has 11 residues. V shed 8 bases and J shed 8 bases, with 14 bases lying between them. The CDR3 nucleotides read TGCAGTCCCCAAGACGGGGCTACGCAGTATTTT. It yields the protein CSPQDGATQYF.

The genes are TRBV27 and TRBJ1-5; TRBD1 is a possible D gene (6 bases). From germline, CDR1 is MNHEY and CDR2 SMNVEV (reference sequence). This CDR3 has 14 amino acids. V was shortened by 0 bases and J by 5 bases, with 8 bases between the two germline ends. The CDR3 region is CASSLSDSYQPQHF. The CDR3 DNA reads TGTGCCAGCAGTTTATCGGACAGTTATCAGCCCCAGCATTTT.

The chain employs TRBV27 and TRBJ2-7; 7 bases are a match to TRBD1. Germline CDR1 reads MNHEY; CDR2 reads SMNVEV (reference sequence). V was pared by 3 bases and J by 6 bases, with 23 bases of the junction left unmatched. The CDR3 length is 19 residues. The CDR3 DNA is TGTGCCAGCAGTTTTTCACCCCCGGGACAGCTGAGTTCGGTCGGCGAGCAGTACTTC. Translated, it gives CASSFSPPGQLSSVGEQYF.

CDR3 in amino acids: CASSPPTASSYEQYF. The CDR3 DNA reads TGTGCCAGCTCACCACCAACGGCTAGCTCCTACGAGCAGTACTTC. The V and J genes are TRBV18 and TRBJ2-7; D is ambiguous. Looked up from germline, CDR1 is KGHSH and CDR2 is LQKENI. V was cut by 0 bases and J by 0 bases, with 9 bases left in between. The CDR3 is 15 amino acids.

DNA for the CDR3: TGTGCCAGCAGCTTAGGGGGTAGCCCCGGGGTGGATACGCAGTATTTT. Amino acid sequence: CASSLGGSPGVDTQYF. V and J are TRBV11-2 and TRBJ2-3, with a weak D call TRBD2 (5 bases). There are 16 residues in the CDR3. Germline CDR1 SGHAT, CDR2 FQNNGV. V lost 1 base, J lost 6 bases, and 17 bases lay in between.